Following are 20 T cell receptor beta chains from one sample sequenced in a study of T cell repertoires in cytomegalovirus infection. One entry per CDR3 protein results from TCRdb running MiXCR on the reads. The sample includes approximately 500,000 distinct CDR3 sequences, 15% to 20% seen only once; the top ten take about 24%. Material for sequencing was CD8+ T cells from PBMCs. These receptors were collected from a human donor in good health (CMV status not recorded). Some clones in this sample may be carry-over from other donors' samples.

This clonotype was recorded at least ten times. The V and J genes are TRBV27 and TRBJ1-4; 8 nucleotides line up with TRBD1. The CDR3 sequence is 15 residues long. CDR1 and CDR2 (germline): MNHEY, SMNVEV (reference sequence). V was clipped by 4 bases and J by 8 bases; unmatched bases: 9. The CDR3 protein is CASSYGTGQDEKLFF. The CDR3 region has the DNA TGTGCCAGCAGTTATGGGACAGGTCAAGACGAAAAACTGTTTTTT.

In this sample, this clonotype turned up many times. This chain uses TRBV11-3 with TRBJ1-1; D is uncertain. CDR1 and CDR2 from the germline V gene are SGHNT and YENEEA. V dropped 8 bases and J dropped 2 bases, with 12 bases sitting between them. The CDR3 spans 13 residues. CDR3 amino acids: CASGKRVNTEAFF. The CDR3 DNA is TGTGCCAGCGGGAAGAGGGTTAACACTGAAGCTTTCTTT.

This clonotype was recorded many times. This chain joins TRBV7-8 and TRBJ1-1; D is unresolved. CDR3 length equals 14 residues. In germline, CDR1 is SGHVS, CDR2 FQNEAQ. Trimming left V 0 bases short and J 1 base short, with 6 bases between. The CDR3 reads CASSLAAENTEAFF. The CDR3, as DNA: TGTGCCAGCAGCTTAGCTGCAGAGAACACTGAAGCTTTCTTT.

V and J are TRBV30 and TRBJ2-7; D may be TRBD1 (6 bases). The CDR3 totals 13 residues. V was shortened by 5 bases and J by 4 bases, with 15 bases between the two germline ends. Germline CDR1 and CDR2: GTSNPN and SVGIG (reference sequence). This chain's CDR3 is CAWDADRSYEQYF. CDR3 nucleotide sequence: TGTGCCTGGGACGCAGACAGGTCTTACGAGCAGTACTTC.

Turning to this clonotype: One end of the junction does not line up with germline, which may come from a read error. V is TRBV10-3 and J is TRBJ1-3; D gene uncertain. CDR3 length equals 14 residues. Germline V gene lookup returns CDR1 ENHRY and CDR2 SYGVKD. In nucleotides, the CDR3 is TGTGCCATCAGTGAGGGACGCTCCGGAAACACCATATGTTTT. As protein: CAISEGRSGNTICF.

Comments on this clonotype: In this CDR3 the conserved last residue, phenylalanine or tryptophan, is missing, so a read error is likely. V and J are TRBV11-2 and TRBJ2-3; no clear D gene. This CDR3 has 14 amino acids. Between the trimmed V and J ends, which lost 1 base and 2 bases, there was a span of 7 bases. Germline values: CDR1 SGHAT, CDR2 FQNNGV. The CDR3: CASSLAPLTDTQYL. The CDR3 coding sequence is TGTGCCAGCAGCTTAGCTCCCCTCACAGATACGCAGTATTTG.

On this clonotype: A much larger clone is a single base away; this may be a read error. The rearrangement joins TRBV5-6 to TRBJ2-1; weak D call: TRBD1 (6 bases). CDR1 is SGHDT and CDR2 is YYEEEE in the germline V gene. The CDR3 runs 16 residues. The CDR3 coding sequence is TGTGCCAGCAGCTCCCCGGCTCGACAGGTGTTCAATGATCAGTTCTTC. Encoded protein: CASSSPARQVFNDQFF.

This clonotype was counted many times. The chain is built from TRBV7-9 and TRBJ1-2, with 7 bases fitting TRBD1. Germline CDR1 SEHNR, CDR2 FQNEAQ (reference sequence). The CDR3 sequence is 14 residues long. Trimming at V came to 7 bases and at J to 2 bases, leaving 7 bases not matched to a gene. The CDR3 DNA sequence: TGTGCCAGCACCCCTCCGGGACAGAACTATGGCTACACCTTC. As protein: CASTPPGQNYGYTF. The complete variable domain, with remaining parts taken from reference TRBV7-9 and TRBJ1-2, reads DTGVSQNPRHKITKRGQNVTFRCDPISEHNRLYWYRQTLGQGPEFLTYFQNEAQLEKSRLLSDRFSAERPKGSFSTLEIQRTEQGDSAMYLCASTPPGQNYGYTFGSGTRLTVV.

This clonotype has a count of ten or more. The J gene is TRBJ2-3, the V gene TRBV11-2; no firm D call. CDR3 length: 11 amino acids. Trimming left V 11 bases short and J 4 bases short, with 10 bases between. Per germline, CDR1 SGHAT and CDR2 FQNNGV. DNA for the CDR3: TGTGCCTGCGGAAAAGCAGATACGCAGTATTTT. Its translation is CACGKADTQYF.

The rearrangement uses TRBV29-1 and TRBJ1-5, with unresolved D. V dropped 1 base and J dropped 0 bases, with 7 bases sitting between them. From germline, CDR1 is SQVTM and CDR2 ANQGSEA. The CDR3 contains 14 residues. The CDR3 sequence: CSVEVTDSNQPQHF. CDR3 in DNA: TGCAGCGTTGAAGTAACCGATAGCAATCAGCCCCAGCATTTT.

Concerning this clonotype itself: The junction differs from germline at one of its ends, possibly a read error. The chain uses TRBV27 and TRBJ2-1, with D tentatively TRBD1 (6 bases). Germline CDR1 and CDR2: MNHEY and SMNVEV (reference sequence). The CDR3 has 12 amino acids. The CDR3 nucleotides are TGCCTATCCAAGGGGGCCTACAATGAGCAGTTCTTC. Protein sequence: CLSKGAYNEQFF.

The sample holds many counts of this clonotype. The rearrangement uses TRBV7-3 and TRBJ2-1; no clear D. Germline CDR1 is SGHTA and CDR2 is FQGTGA. Deletions cut 1 base from V and 5 bases from J, with 6 bases between. The CDR3 runs 13 residues. Written as DNA, the CDR3 is TGTGCCAGCAGCTTAAGTTCGAACAATGAGCAGTTCTTC. This translates into CASSLSSNNEQFF.

This clonotype was recorded many times. A read error may account for a junction end that differs from germline. The rearrangement uses TRBV12-3 or TRBV12-4 and TRBJ2-1, with D perhaps TRBD2 (5 bases). The CDR3 has 15 residues. This chain's CDR3 is CASSLGLRFYDEQFF. The CDR3 DNA reads TGTGCCAGCAGTCTTGGACTGAGGTTCTACGATGAGCAGTTCTTC.

At least ten counts were recorded for this clonotype. The V gene is TRBV12-3 or TRBV12-4, the J gene TRBJ2-7; 9 positions match TRBD2. V was pared by 4 bases and J by 0 bases, with 4 bases of the junction left unmatched. This CDR3 region has 15 residues. CDR3 amino acids: CASSSRLAASYEQYF. Written as DNA, the CDR3 is TGTGCCAGCAGTTCCCGACTAGCGGCCTCCTACGAGCAGTACTTC.

This clonotype was seen more than once but under ten times. The gene calls are TRBV10-3 and TRBJ1-2; tentative D call: TRBD1 (6 bases). Per the germline V gene, CDR1 is ENHRY and CDR2 is SYGVKD. There are 20 residues in the CDR3. Trimming stripped 0 bases from V and 0 bases from J, with 23 bases between. Here the CDR3 DNA reads TGTGCCATCAGTGAGTCGGGGGGCAGGGAGCCGTCCTTAGCTAACTATGGCTACACCTTC. Translating it yields CAISESGGREPSLANYGYTF.

This clonotype has ten or more counts. The chain employs TRBV15 and TRBJ1-2; 7 bases are shared with TRBD1. The germline CDR1 and CDR2 sequences are LNHNV and YYDKDF (reference sequence). With V trimmed by 0 bases and J by 8 bases, 6 bases remained unmatched. This CDR3 has 14 residues. CDR3 DNA sequence: TGTGCCACCAGCAGAGAACGGACAGGCGACGGCTACACCTTC. It yields the protein CATSRERTGDGYTF. Looking up the rest from reference TRBV15 and TRBJ1-2 gives the full variable domain: DAMVIQNPRYQVTQFGKPVTLSCSQTLNHNVMYWYQQKSSQAPKLLFHYYDKDFNNEADTPDNFQSRRPNTSFCFLDIRSPGLGDTAMYLCATSRERTGDGYTFGSGTRLTVV.

This clonotype was detected only a few times. CDR3 in amino acids: CASSFGLTTTDTQYF. CDR3 in DNA: TGTGCCAGCAGTTTTGGACTAACCACCACAGATACGCAGTATTTT. The V and J genes are TRBV28 and TRBJ2-3, with D perhaps TRBD2 (6 bases). Deletions cut 3 bases from V and 2 bases from J, with 12 bases between. The CDR3 sequence is 15 residues long. CDR1 is MDHEN, CDR2 SYDVKM, per germline. Using reference TRBV28 and TRBJ2-3 for the parts outside the CDR3, the full variable domain is DVKVTQSSRYLVKRTGEKVFLECVQDMDHENMFWYRQDPGLGLRLIYFSYDVKMKEKGDIPEGYSVSREKKERFSLILESASTNQTSMYLCASSFGLTTTDTQYFGPGTRLTVL.

The chain joins TRBV20-1 to TRBJ2-5; D may correspond to TRBD1 or TRBD2 (5 bases each). CDR1 and CDR2 from the germline V gene are DFQATT and SNEGSKA (reference sequence). The CDR3 runs to 13 residues. V was shortened by 5 bases and J by 5 bases, with 15 bases between the two germline ends. CDR3 loop: CSASGRGWETQYF. The CDR3 DNA follows: TGCAGTGCTTCGGGAAGGGGATGGGAGACCCAGTACTTC.

This clonotype was found a few times. This sequence joins TRBV6-2 or TRBV6-3 and TRBJ2-1, with a weak D call TRBD2 (6 bases). This CDR3 has 16 amino acids. The germline gives CDR1 MNHEY, CDR2 SVGEGT. With 6 bases removed from V and 0 bases from J, the gap between germline ends came to 15 bases. The CDR3 sequence is CASRTDRGSSYNEQFF. The CDR3 bases are TGTGCCAGCAGGACCGACCGGGGGAGCTCCTACAATGAGCAGTTCTTC.

The chain is built from TRBV14 and TRBJ1-4; D is ambiguous. The CDR3 has 17 residues. Trimming stripped 0 bases from V and 4 bases from J, with 15 bases between. Germline CDR1 reads SGHDN; CDR2 reads FVKESK. The CDR3 region is CASSQEWFAEGNEKLFF. CDR3 in DNA: TGTGCCAGCAGCCAAGAATGGTTCGCGGAGGGTAATGAAAAACTGTTTTTT.